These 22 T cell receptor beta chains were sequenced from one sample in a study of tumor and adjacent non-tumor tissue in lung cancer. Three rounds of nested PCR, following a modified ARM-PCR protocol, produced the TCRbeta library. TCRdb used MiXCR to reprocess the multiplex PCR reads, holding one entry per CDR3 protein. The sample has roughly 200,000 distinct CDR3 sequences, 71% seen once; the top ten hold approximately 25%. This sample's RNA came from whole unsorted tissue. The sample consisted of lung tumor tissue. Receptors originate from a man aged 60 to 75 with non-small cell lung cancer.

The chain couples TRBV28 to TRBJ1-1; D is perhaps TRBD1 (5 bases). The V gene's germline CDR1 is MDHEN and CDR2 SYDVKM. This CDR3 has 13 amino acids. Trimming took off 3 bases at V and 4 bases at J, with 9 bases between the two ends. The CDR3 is CASSLRGRTEAFF. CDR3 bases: TGTGCCAGCAGTTTGAGGGGCCGCACTGAAGCTTTCTTT.

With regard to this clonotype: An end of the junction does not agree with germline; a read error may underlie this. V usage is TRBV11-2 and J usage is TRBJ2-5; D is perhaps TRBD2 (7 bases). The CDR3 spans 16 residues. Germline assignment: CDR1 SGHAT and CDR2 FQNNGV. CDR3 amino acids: CAISSTMGGLKETQYF. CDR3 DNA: TGTGCCATCAGCTCCACAATGGGGGGGCTAAAGGAGACCCAGTACTTT.

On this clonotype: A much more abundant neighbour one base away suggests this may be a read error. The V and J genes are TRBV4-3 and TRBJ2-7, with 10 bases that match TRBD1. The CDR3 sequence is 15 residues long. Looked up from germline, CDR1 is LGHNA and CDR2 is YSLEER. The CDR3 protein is CASSQVDRGPYERYF. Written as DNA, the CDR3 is TGCGCCAGCAGCCAAGTCGACAGGGGGCCCTACGAGCGGTACTTC.

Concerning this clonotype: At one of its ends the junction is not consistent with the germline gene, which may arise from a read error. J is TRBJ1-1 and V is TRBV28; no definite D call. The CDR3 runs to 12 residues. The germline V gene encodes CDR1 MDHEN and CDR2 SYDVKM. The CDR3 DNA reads TGTGTCAGCAGCTTTATGAACACTGAAGTTTTCTTT. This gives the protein CVSSFMNTEVFF.

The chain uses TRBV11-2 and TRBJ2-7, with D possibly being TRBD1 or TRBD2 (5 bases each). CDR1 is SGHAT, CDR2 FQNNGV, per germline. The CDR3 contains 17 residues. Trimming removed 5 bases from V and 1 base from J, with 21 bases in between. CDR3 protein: CASSRVGRALESYEQYF. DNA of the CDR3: TGTGCCAGCAGCAGGGTGGGACGGGCCTTAGAATCCTACGAGCAGTACTTC.

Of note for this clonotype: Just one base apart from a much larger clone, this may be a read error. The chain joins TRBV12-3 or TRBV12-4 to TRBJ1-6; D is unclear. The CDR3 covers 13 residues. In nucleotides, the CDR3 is TGTGCCATCAGTCTAAATCTCAATTCACCCCTCCACTTT. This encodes CAISLNLNSPLHF.

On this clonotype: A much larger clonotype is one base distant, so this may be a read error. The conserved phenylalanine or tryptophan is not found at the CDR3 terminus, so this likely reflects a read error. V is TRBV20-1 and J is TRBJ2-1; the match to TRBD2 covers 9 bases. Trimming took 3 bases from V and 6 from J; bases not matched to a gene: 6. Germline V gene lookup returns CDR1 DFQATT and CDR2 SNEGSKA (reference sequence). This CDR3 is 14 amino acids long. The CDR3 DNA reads TGCAGTGCTAGTGATAGCGGGGGTGTCAATGAGCAGTTCATC. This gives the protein CSASDSGGVNEQFI.

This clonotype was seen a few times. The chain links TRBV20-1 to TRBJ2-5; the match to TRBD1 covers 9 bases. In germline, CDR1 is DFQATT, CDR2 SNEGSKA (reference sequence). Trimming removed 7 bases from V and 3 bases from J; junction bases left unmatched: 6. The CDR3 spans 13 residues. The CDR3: CSDSTGGKETQYF. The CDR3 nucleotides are TGCAGTGACTCGACAGGGGGGAAAGAGACCCAGTACTTC.

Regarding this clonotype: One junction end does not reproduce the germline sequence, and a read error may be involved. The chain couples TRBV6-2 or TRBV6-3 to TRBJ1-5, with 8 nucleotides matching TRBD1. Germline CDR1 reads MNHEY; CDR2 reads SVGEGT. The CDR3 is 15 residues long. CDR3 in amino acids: CASKSGSGGHQPHHF. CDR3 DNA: TGTGCCAGCAAGTCGGGCTCAGGGGGCCATCAGCCCCATCATTTT.

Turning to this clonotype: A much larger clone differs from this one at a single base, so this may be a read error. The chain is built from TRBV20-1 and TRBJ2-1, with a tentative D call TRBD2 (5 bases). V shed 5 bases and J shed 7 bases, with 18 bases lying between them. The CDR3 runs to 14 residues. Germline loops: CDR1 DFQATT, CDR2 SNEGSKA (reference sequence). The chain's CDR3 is CSAQTKERQNEQFF. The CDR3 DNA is TGCAGTGCTCAGACTAAAGAACGCCAAAATGAGCAGTTCTTC.

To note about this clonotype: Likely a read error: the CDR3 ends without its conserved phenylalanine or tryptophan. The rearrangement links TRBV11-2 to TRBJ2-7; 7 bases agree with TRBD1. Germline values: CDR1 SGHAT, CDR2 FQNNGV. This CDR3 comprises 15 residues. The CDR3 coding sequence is TGTGCCAGCAGTTTAGAAACAGGGGTTACCTACGAGCAGTACTAC. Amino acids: CASSLETGVTYEQYY.

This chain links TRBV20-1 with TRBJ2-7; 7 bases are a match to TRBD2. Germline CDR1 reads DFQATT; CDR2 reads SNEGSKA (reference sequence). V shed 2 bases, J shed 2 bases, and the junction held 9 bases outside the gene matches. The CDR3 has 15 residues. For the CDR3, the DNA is TGCAGTGCTAGATCCAACGGGGGGATAGCCTACGAGCAGTACTTC. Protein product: CSARSNGGIAYEQYF.

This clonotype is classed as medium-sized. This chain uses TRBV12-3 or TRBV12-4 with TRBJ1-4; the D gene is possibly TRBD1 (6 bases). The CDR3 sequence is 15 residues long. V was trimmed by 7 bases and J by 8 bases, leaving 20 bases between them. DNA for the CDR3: TGTGCCAGCACCACTTCTGGGGGGCTGAGGGAAAAACTGTTTTTT. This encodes CASTTSGGLREKLFF.

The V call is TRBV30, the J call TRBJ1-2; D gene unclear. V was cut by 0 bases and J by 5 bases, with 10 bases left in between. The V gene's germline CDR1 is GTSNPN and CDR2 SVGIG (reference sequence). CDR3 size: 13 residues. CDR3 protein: CAWSVRSGYGYTF. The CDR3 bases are TGTGCCTGGAGTGTACGGTCCGGTTATGGCTACACCTTC.

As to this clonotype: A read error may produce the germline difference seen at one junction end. The CDR3 region has the DNA TGCGCCAGCAGCCAAGATTTCCAGACCTATAATTCACTCCTCCACTTT. As protein: CASSQDFQTYNSLLHF. This chain joins TRBV4-1 and TRBJ1-6; D call uncertain. Looked up from germline, CDR1 is MGHRA and CDR2 is YSYEKL. The CDR3 consists of 16 residues.

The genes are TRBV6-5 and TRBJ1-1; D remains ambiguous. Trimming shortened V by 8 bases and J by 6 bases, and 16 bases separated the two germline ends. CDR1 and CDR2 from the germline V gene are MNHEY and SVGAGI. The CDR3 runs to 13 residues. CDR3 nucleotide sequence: TGTGCCAGCCGGGTCCGGGCGGGCGCTGAAGCTTTCTTT. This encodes CASRVRAGAEAFF.

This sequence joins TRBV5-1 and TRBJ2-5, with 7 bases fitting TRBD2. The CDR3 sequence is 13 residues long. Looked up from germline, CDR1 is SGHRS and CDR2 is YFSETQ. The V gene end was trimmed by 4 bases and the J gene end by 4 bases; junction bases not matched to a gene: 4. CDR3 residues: CASSVWEGETQYF. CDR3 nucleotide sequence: TGCGCCAGCAGCGTGTGGGAGGGAGAGACCCAGTACTTC.

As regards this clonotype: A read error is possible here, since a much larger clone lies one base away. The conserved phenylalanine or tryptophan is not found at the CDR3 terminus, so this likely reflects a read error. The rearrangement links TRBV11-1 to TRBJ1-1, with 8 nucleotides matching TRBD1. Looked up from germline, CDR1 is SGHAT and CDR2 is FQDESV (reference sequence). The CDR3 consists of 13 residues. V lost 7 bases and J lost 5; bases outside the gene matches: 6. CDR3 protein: CASTRDRLTEAFL. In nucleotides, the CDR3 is TGTGCCAGCACCAGGGACAGGCTGACTGAAGCTTTCCTT.

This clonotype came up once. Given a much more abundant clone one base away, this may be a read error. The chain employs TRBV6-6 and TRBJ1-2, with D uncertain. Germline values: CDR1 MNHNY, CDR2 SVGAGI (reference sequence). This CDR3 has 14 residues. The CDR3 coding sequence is TGTGCCAGCAGTTACGGCTCAGATAACTATGGCTACTCCTTC. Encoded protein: CASSYGSDNYGYSF.

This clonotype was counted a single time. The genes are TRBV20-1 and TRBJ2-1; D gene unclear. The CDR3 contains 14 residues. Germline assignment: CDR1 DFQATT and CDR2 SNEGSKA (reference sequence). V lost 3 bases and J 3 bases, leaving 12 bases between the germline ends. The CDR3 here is CSARGCRVYNEQFF. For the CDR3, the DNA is TGCAGTGCTAGGGGCTGTCGAGTCTACAATGAGCAGTTCTTC.

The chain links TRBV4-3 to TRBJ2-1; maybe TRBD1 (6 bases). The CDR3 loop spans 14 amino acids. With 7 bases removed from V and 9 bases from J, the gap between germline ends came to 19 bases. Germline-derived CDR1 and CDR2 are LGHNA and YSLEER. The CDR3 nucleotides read TGCGCCAGCAACCACTCCCGGACAGAAGGTGAGCAGTTCTTC. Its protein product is CASNHSRTEGEQFF.

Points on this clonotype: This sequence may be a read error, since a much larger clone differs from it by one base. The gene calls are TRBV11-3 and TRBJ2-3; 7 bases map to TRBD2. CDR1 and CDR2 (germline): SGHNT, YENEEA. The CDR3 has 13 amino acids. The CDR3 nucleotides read TGTGCCAGCAGCGAACGACTAGCAGATATGCAGTATTTT. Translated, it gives CASSERLADMQYF.